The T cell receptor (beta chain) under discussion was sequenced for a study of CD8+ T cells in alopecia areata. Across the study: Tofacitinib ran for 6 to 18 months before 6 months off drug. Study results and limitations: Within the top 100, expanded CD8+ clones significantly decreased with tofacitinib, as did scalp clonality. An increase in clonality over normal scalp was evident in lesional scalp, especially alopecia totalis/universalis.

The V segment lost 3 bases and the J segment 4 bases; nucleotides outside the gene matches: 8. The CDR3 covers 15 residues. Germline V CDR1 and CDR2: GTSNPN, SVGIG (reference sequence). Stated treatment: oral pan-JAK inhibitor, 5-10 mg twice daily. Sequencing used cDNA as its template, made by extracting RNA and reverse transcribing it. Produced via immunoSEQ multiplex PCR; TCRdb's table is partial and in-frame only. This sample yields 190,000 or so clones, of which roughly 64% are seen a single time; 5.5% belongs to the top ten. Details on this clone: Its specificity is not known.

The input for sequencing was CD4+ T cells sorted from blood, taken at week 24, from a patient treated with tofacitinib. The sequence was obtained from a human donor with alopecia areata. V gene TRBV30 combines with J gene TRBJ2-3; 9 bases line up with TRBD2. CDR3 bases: TGTGCCTGGAGCAAAGGACTAGCGCGGGCAGATACGCAGTATTTT. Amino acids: CAWSKGLARADTQYF.